This is a list of T cell receptor beta chains from one sample in a study of tumor and adjacent non-tumor tissue in lung cancer. TCRdb reprocessed the multiplex PCR reads via MiXCR and lists one record per CDR3 protein. This table holds around 71,000 distinct CDR3 sequences, over 60% found once. The source material was lung tumor tissue. Source of these receptors: a middle-aged woman with non-small cell lung cancer. Both conserved end residues are part of each CDR3. The order of the fields is D gene, J gene, clone size, V gene, CDR3 DNA, CDR3 protein. D genes are given only for firm matches. A clone size is listed for some rows: how often the clone was seen (once, few, many), or a class if it is expanded.

D gene: .
J gene: TRBJ2-1
clone size: few
V gene: TRBV5-8
CDR3 DNA: TGTGCCAGCAGCTTGGGACTGTCCTACAATGAGCAGTTCTTC
CDR3 protein: CASSLGLSYNEQFF

D gene: .
J gene: TRBJ2-1
clone size: .
V gene: TRBV7-9
CDR3 DNA: TGTGCCAGCAGCTTAGAAATGATGAATGAGCAGTTCTTC
CDR3 protein: CASSLEMMNEQFF

D gene: .
J gene: TRBJ2-2
clone size: .
V gene: TRBV11-3
CDR3 DNA: TGTGCCAACGAAACCGGACAGCCCAACACCGGCGAGCTGTTCTTT
CDR3 protein: CANETGQPNTGELFF

D gene: .
J gene: TRBJ2-2
clone size: .
V gene: TRBV12-3/TRBV12-4
CDR3 DNA: TGTGCCAGCAGCCGTCAGAGCACCGGGGAGGCGTTTTTT
CDR3 protein: CASSRQSTGEAFF

D gene: TRBD2
J gene: TRBJ2-1
clone size: .
V gene: TRBV4-2
CDR3 DNA: TGTGCCAGCAGCCGGATCTACGGGGGGGTCTACAATGAGCAGTTCTTC
CDR3 protein: CASSRIYGGVYNEQFF

D gene: .
J gene: TRBJ2-7
clone size: .
V gene: TRBV12-3/TRBV12-4
CDR3 DNA: TGTGCCAACAGTTCCCCTAGCCGGCGCTACGAGCAGTATTTC
CDR3 protein: CANSSPSRRYEQYF

D gene: .
J gene: TRBJ2-7
clone size: few
V gene: TRBV11-2
CDR3 DNA: TGTGTCAGCAGCTTAACCCAGGACGGCCAGTACTTC
CDR3 protein: CVSSLTQDGQYF

D gene: TRBD2
J gene: TRBJ2-5
clone size: .
V gene: TRBV4-2
CDR3 DNA: TGTGCCAGCAGTCAGACTAGCGTGCTTCATGAGAGCCAGTACTTC
CDR3 protein: CASSQTSVLHESQYF

D gene: TRBD2
J gene: TRBJ2-5
clone size: .
V gene: TRBV28
CDR3 DNA: TGTGCCAGCAGCCCACTAGCGGGGGGGCTTGTGACCCAGTACTTC
CDR3 protein: CASSPLAGGLVTQYF

D gene: TRBD2
J gene: TRBJ2-1
clone size: .
V gene: TRBV6-6
CDR3 DNA: TGTGCCAGCAGTGCGACTAGCGGGACGAGCACCTATAATGAGCAGTTCTTC
CDR3 protein: CASSATSGTSTYNEQFF

D gene: .
J gene: TRBJ1-2
clone size: .
V gene: TRBV6-1
CDR3 DNA: TGTGCCAGTGGTGATGCAGGGCTTGTTGATGGCTACACCTTC
CDR3 protein: CASGDAGLVDGYTF

D gene: .
J gene: TRBJ1-5
clone size: .
V gene: TRBV2
CDR3 DNA: TGTGTCAGCAGTCTCCAAAATAGCAATCAGCCCCAGCATTTT
CDR3 protein: CVSSLQNSNQPQHF

D gene: .
J gene: TRBJ2-2
clone size: many
V gene: TRBV12-3/TRBV12-4
CDR3 DNA: TGTGCCAGCAGTCCCTACCCCGGGGGGCGGGGAAACACCGGGGAGCTGTTTTTT
CDR3 protein: CASSPYPGGRGNTGELFF

D gene: TRBD1
J gene: TRBJ2-7
clone size: .
V gene: TRBV11-3
CDR3 DNA: TGTGCCATCAGCTTCCCACAGGGGGTTATCAACGAACAGTACTTC
CDR3 protein: CAISFPQGVINEQYF

D gene: TRBD2
J gene: TRBJ2-5
clone size: .
V gene: TRBV6-6
CDR3 DNA: TGTGCCAGCAGTTATGGGACTAGCGTGGGCCGAGAGACCCAGTACTTC
CDR3 protein: CASSYGTSVGRETQYF

D gene: .
J gene: TRBJ1-4
clone size: .
V gene: TRBV2
CDR3 DNA: TGTGCCAGCAGTAAAGCAGGACAGATTAATGAGAAACTGTTTTTT
CDR3 protein: CASSKAGQINEKLFF

D gene: TRBD2
J gene: TRBJ2-1
clone size: .
V gene: TRBV12-3/TRBV12-4
CDR3 DNA: TGTGCCATCAGGAGGACTAGCGGGGGGGCCCGGAATGAGCAATTATTC
CDR3 protein: CAIRRTSGGARNEQLF

D gene: .
J gene: TRBJ2-7
clone size: once
V gene: TRBV6-5
CDR3 DNA: TGTGCCAGCATAAGCAGACGTTGGGACGAGAAGTACTTC
CDR3 protein: CASISRRWDEKYF

D gene: TRBD1
J gene: TRBJ2-7
clone size: .
V gene: TRBV20-1
CDR3 DNA: TGCAGTACTACTGGACAGGGGTATGAGCAGTACTTC
CDR3 protein: CSTTGQGYEQYF

D gene: .
J gene: TRBJ2-1
clone size: .
V gene: TRBV5-6
CDR3 DNA: TGTGCCAGCAGCTTGGGACCCCAGGAAGAGGATGAGCAGTTCTTC
CDR3 protein: CASSLGPQEEDEQFF

D gene: .
J gene: TRBJ1-6
clone size: few
V gene: TRBV2
CDR3 DNA: TGTGCAACCAAGGGGGGGAGTAATTCACCCCTCCACTTT
CDR3 protein: CATKGGSNSPLHF

D gene: .
J gene: TRBJ2-3
clone size: .
V gene: TRBV20-1
CDR3 DNA: TGCAGTGCTAGACAAACATGGGCCACAGATACGCAGTATTTT
CDR3 protein: CSARQTWATDTQYF

D gene: TRBD2
J gene: TRBJ2-7
clone size: .
V gene: TRBV29-1
CDR3 DNA: TGCAGCGCTGGGGTTCTTCGGGGGGACGAACAGTACTTC
CDR3 protein: CSAGVLRGDEQYF

D gene: .
J gene: TRBJ2-1
clone size: many
V gene: TRBV6-6
CDR3 DNA: TGTGCCAGCAGTCCAGGGCGTGAGCAGTTCTTC
CDR3 protein: CASSPGREQFF

D gene: TRBD1
J gene: TRBJ2-3
clone size: .
V gene: TRBV6-5
CDR3 DNA: TGTGCCAGCAGTTACCGGCCGGGGACAGAAGATACACAGTATTTT
CDR3 protein: CASSYRPGTEDTQYF

D gene: .
J gene: TRBJ1-5
clone size: once
V gene: TRBV6-6
CDR3 DNA: TGTGCCAGCTGTTACTCGAGGGGAAACAATCAACCCCAGCATTTT
CDR3 protein: CASCYSRGNNQPQHF

D gene: TRBD2
J gene: TRBJ2-7
clone size: many
V gene: TRBV4-2
CDR3 DNA: TGTGCCAGCAGCCAAGCGCAACTAGCGGGGTCTTCCTACGAGCAGTACTTC
CDR3 protein: CASSQAQLAGSSYEQYF

D gene: TRBD1
J gene: TRBJ1-2
clone size: many
V gene: TRBV29-1
CDR3 DNA: TGCAGCGTTGAGGACAGGGCAGGGTATGGCTACACCTTC
CDR3 protein: CSVEDRAGYGYTF

D gene: .
J gene: TRBJ1-1
clone size: .
V gene: TRBV19
CDR3 DNA: TGTGTCAGTAACCTGGGAGTATCTGATGCTTTCTTT
CDR3 protein: CVSNLGVSDAFF